The 25 T cell receptor beta chains in this list originate from one sample, sequenced in a study of human T cells and chemical hapten exposure. Time point defined: patch test 2, 6 weeks after DPC sensitization. Treatment of the sample: therapeutic diphenylcyclopropenone sensitization with weekly scalp DPC. MiXCR, run by TCRdb on the RACE reads, gives a single entry per CDR3 protein. This table has about 40,000 distinct CDR3 sequences, around 3% appearing once. The sample in question was whole blood, obtained in connection with sensitization to the hapten diphenylcyclopropenone (DPC). These receptors were obtained from a man between 35 and 55 years old with alopecia areata. Some clones in this sample may be carry-over from other donors' samples.

The sample holds many counts of this clonotype. The chain joins TRBV10-3 to TRBJ2-1, with unresolved D. The V end was cut by 0 bases, the J end by 0 bases, with 9 bases between. The length of the CDR3 is 16 residues. CDR1 and CDR2 from the germline V gene are ENHRY and SYGVKD. For the CDR3, the DNA is TGTGCCATCAGTGAGTCCGGTTCCAGCTCCTACAATGAGCAGTTCTTC. It codes for CAISESGSSSYNEQFF.

This clonotype occurred many times. The V gene is TRBV7-9, the J gene TRBJ1-1; 7 bases align to TRBD1. Trimming removed 3 bases from V and 3 bases from J; junction bases left unmatched: 7. CDR1 and CDR2 (germline): SEHNR, FQNEAQ (reference sequence). CDR3 length: 15 residues. This CDR3 reads CASSFTGQVDTEAFF. In DNA, the CDR3 is TGTGCCAGCAGCTTTACCGGACAGGTGGACACTGAAGCTTTCTTT.

This clonotype was detected ten times or more. V gene TRBV5-4 combines with J gene TRBJ2-3; 15 positions match TRBD2. There are 21 residues in the CDR3. Trimming cost V 1 base and J 1 base; bases outside gene matches: 13. Germline V gives CDR1 SGHNT, CDR2 YYREEE (reference sequence). The CDR3 protein is CASSLSPDGLAGGIGTDTQYF. The DNA of the CDR3 is TGTGCCAGCAGCTTGTCCCCAGACGGACTAGCGGGAGGGATCGGCACAGATACGCAGTATTTT.

This clonotype appeared many times. V and J are TRBV6-5 and TRBJ2-7, with TRBD2 as a possible D gene (5 bases). The CDR3 has 14 amino acids. Germline CDR1 reads MNHEY; CDR2 reads SVGAGI. V lost 6 bases, J lost 5 bases, and 17 bases lay in between. CDR3 DNA sequence: TGTGCCAGCAGAGCGGACGTCACCCGGAACGAGCAGTACTTC. This sequence encodes CASRADVTRNEQYF.

The table lists this clonotype with a few counts. V is TRBV7-2 and J is TRBJ2-5, with D perhaps matching TRBD2 (6 bases). Germline V CDR1 and CDR2: SGHTA, FQGNSA. This CDR3 is 15 amino acids long. Trimming removed 5 bases from V and 5 bases from J, with 18 bases in between. This chain's CDR3 is CASSPGLGLGETQYF. The CDR3, as DNA: TGTGCCAGCAGCCCGGGCCTGGGACTGGGGGAGACCCAGTACTTC.

This clonotype appeared many times. The V and J genes are TRBV28 and TRBJ1-3; tentative D call: TRBD1 (6 bases). V shed 7 bases and J shed 3 bases, with 16 bases lying between them. Per germline, CDR1 MDHEN and CDR2 SYDVKM. The CDR3 consists of 15 residues. Here the CDR3 reads CASTRLGAGGNTIYF. The CDR3 region has the DNA TGTGCCAGCACTAGACTGGGGGCAGGTGGAAACACCATATATTTT.

This clonotype was picked up many times. The chain combines TRBV18 with TRBJ2-7, with D hard to call. CDR3 length: 16 amino acids. The germline V gene encodes CDR1 KGHSH and CDR2 LQKENI. V lost 3 bases, J lost 7 bases, and 22 bases lay in between. CDR3 DNA: TGTGCCAGCTCACCTAGAAGTTCCAACCCTCTACGGGAGCAGTACTTC. Its translation is CASSPRSSNPLREQYF.

At least ten counts were recorded for this clonotype. The genes are TRBV20-1 and TRBJ1-2; maybe TRBD1 (5 bases). CDR3 length: 16 amino acids. In germline, CDR1 is DFQATT, CDR2 SNEGSKA (reference sequence). With 6 bases removed from V and 4 bases from J, the gap between germline ends came to 24 bases. DNA for the CDR3: TGCAGTGCACAATCACGTACCGGGACGCTAGGCTATGGCTACACCTTC. Translating gives CSAQSRTGTLGYGYTF.

This clonotype was counted at least ten times. This chain links TRBV25-1 with TRBJ2-2, with D uncertain. CDR1 and CDR2 (germline): MGHDK, SYGVNS. The V and J ends lost 4 bases and 1 base respectively, with 7 bases between them. This CDR3 has 14 residues. CDR3 amino acids: CASSVTVNTGELFF. The CDR3 coding sequence is TGTGCCAGCAGTGTTACGGTGAACACCGGGGAGCTGTTTTTT.

In this sample, this clonotype turned up many times. CDR3 sequence reads: CASSIIGLAVSALNEQFF. The CDR3 region has the DNA TGTGCCAGTAGTATTATAGGACTAGCGGTCTCCGCCCTCAATGAGCAGTTCTTC. The chain joins TRBV19 to TRBJ2-1, with 10 bases that match TRBD2. Trimming at V came to 3 bases and at J to 6 bases, leaving 14 bases not matched to a gene. The CDR3 runs 18 residues. CDR1 and CDR2 (germline): LNHDA, SQIVND (reference sequence).

Written as DNA, the CDR3 is TGCGCCAGCAGCTCTGGACTAGATCCCTACGAGCAGTACTTC. It yields the protein CASSSGLDPYEQYF. This chain joins TRBV5-1 and TRBJ2-7; 7 bases match TRBD2. V lost 3 bases and J lost 2; bases outside the gene matches: 5. This CDR3 is built from 14 residues. Germline loops: CDR1 SGHRS, CDR2 YFSETQ.

This clonotype was found many times. The rearrangement links TRBV4-2 to TRBJ2-1, with D possibly being TRBD2 (7 bases). The V gene's germline CDR1 is LGHNA and CDR2 YNFKEQ. Trimming removed 0 bases from V and 5 bases from J, with 14 bases in between. The CDR3 sequence is 16 residues long. The CDR3 loop is CASSQEGGRAHNEQFF. The CDR3 DNA sequence: TGTGCCAGCAGCCAAGAAGGGGGGAGGGCCCACAATGAGCAGTTCTTC.

This clonotype has a count of ten or more. The chain joins TRBV6-5 to TRBJ2-7; a weak D match, TRBD2 (6 bases). V was pared by 4 bases and J by 2 bases, with 9 bases between. The length of the CDR3 is 13 residues. Germline assignment: CDR1 MNHEY and CDR2 SVGAGI. The CDR3 DNA sequence: TGTGCCAGCAGTTCTGGGAGGACCTACGAGCAGTACTTC. This encodes CASSSGRTYEQYF.

This clonotype was found many times. The chain combines TRBV6-5 with TRBJ1-2; D gene uncertain. Per germline, CDR1 MNHEY and CDR2 SVGAGI. The germline V and J ends were trimmed by 7 bases and 4 bases, with 19 bases remaining between them. The CDR3 sequence is 15 residues long. DNA of the CDR3: TGTGCCAGCAAGATTTTGGGAAAATCTTTCTATGGCTACACCTTC. Encoded protein: CASKILGKSFYGYTF.

This clonotype was recorded many times. The chain carries TRBV7-2 and TRBJ2-3, with D hard to call. This CDR3 region has 15 residues. The V gene lost 4 bases and the J gene lost 0 bases, with 11 bases spanning the gap. Germline lookup yields CDR1 SGHTA and CDR2 FQGNSA. The CDR3 region is CASSSNHPSTDTQYF. Written as DNA, the CDR3 is TGTGCCAGCAGCTCAAACCACCCTAGCACAGATACGCAGTATTTT.

The sample holds many counts of this clonotype. This chain's CDR3 is CASSPPEGQGPDTQYF. The CDR3 nucleotides are TGTGCCAGCAGTCCCCCGGAGGGCCAGGGCCCAGATACGCAGTATTTT. J is TRBJ2-3 and V is TRBV12-3 or TRBV12-4; tentatively, D is TRBD2 (6 bases). Trimming left V 5 bases short and J 4 bases short, with 19 bases between. The CDR3 covers 16 residues.

This clonotype was detected ten times or more. The rearrangement links TRBV28 to TRBJ2-5, with D perhaps matching TRBD2 (6 bases). The CDR3 has 17 residues. Germline loops: CDR1 MDHEN, CDR2 SYDVKM. V was cut by 5 bases and J by 0 bases, with 19 bases left in between. DNA for the CDR3: TGTGCCAGCAGTACACCAATACCCCGGGGGAACCAAGAGACCCAGTACTTC. Amino acids: CASSTPIPRGNQETQYF.

The table lists this clonotype with many counts. The gene calls are TRBV6-2 or TRBV6-3 and TRBJ1-5; TRBD1 might be the D (5 bases). The CDR3 is 13 residues long. Trimming took 0 bases from V and 6 from J, leaving 6 bases between them. The germline gives CDR1 MNHEY, CDR2 SVGEGT. CDR3 in amino acids: CASSYSGLQPQHF. For the CDR3, the DNA is TGTGCCAGCAGTTACTCGGGGCTTCAGCCCCAGCATTTT.

This clonotype was detected only a few times. This chain connects TRBV20-1 to TRBJ2-1, with TRBD1 matching 7 bases. The CDR3 sequence is 15 residues long. J was trimmed by 5 bases and V by 4 bases; bases with no gene match: 11. Per germline, CDR1 DFQATT and CDR2 SNEGSKA (reference sequence). The chain's CDR3 is CSATGRQGRNNEQFF. The CDR3 DNA is TGCAGTGCTACCGGGCGACAGGGCCGAAACAATGAGCAGTTCTTC.

This clonotype appeared many times. The rearrangement links TRBV2 to TRBJ1-2; 8 nucleotides line up with TRBD1. There are 14 residues in the CDR3. Germline trimming cut 6 bases from V and 8 bases from J; bases unmatched to any gene: 11. Germline loops: CDR1 SNHLY, CDR2 FYNNEI. Written as DNA, the CDR3 is TGTGCCAGCAGGAACCCTGGACAGGGAGAAGGCTACACCTTC. This sequence encodes CASRNPGQGEGYTF.

In this sample, this clonotype turned up many times. The rearrangement uses TRBV5-6 and TRBJ2-3; D is unresolved. The CDR3 contains 14 residues. V dropped 1 base and J dropped 7 bases, with 13 bases sitting between them. Looked up from germline, CDR1 is SGHDT and CDR2 is YYEEEE. The CDR3 here is CASSLSESTHTQYF. The CDR3 DNA reads as TGTGCCAGCAGCTTGTCCGAGAGTACACATACGCAGTATTTT.

This clonotype showed up many times. The chain links TRBV12-3 or TRBV12-4 to TRBJ1-2; D remains unclear. The CDR3 is 12 amino acids. V was cut by 1 base and J by 4 bases, with 4 bases left in between. Here the CDR3 reads CASSLGPYGYTF. The CDR3 bases are TGTGCCAGCAGTTTAGGGCCCTATGGCTACACCTTC.

The sample holds many counts of this clonotype. The J gene is TRBJ1-6, the V gene TRBV20-1, with no clear D. The length of the CDR3 is 16 residues. From germline, CDR1 is DFQATT and CDR2 SNEGSKA (reference sequence). V lost 2 bases and J 8 bases, leaving 19 bases between the germline ends. The DNA for the CDR3 is TGCAGTGCTAGAAGAACGCCGGACGAATCCGATTCACCCCTCCACTTT. Protein product: CSARRTPDESDSPLHF.

This clonotype was seen at least ten times. CDR3 in amino acids: CASSPRGQGNEKLFF. The CDR3 DNA is TGTGCCAGCAGCCCCCGGGGACAGGGTAACGAAAAACTGTTTTTT. The J gene is TRBJ1-4, the V gene TRBV7-9; 9 nucleotides align to TRBD1. This CDR3 contains 15 residues. Per germline, CDR1 SEHNR and CDR2 FQNEAQ (reference sequence). Trimming removed 5 bases from V and 8 bases from J; junction bases left unmatched: 9.

Many counts were recorded for this clonotype. The V gene is TRBV6-2 or TRBV6-3, the J gene TRBJ2-1; 13 bases agree with TRBD2. Germline-derived CDR1 and CDR2 are MNHEY and SVGEGT. CDR3 length: 18 residues. The ends lost 5 bases at V and 4 bases at J; junction bases unmatched: 11. The CDR3 here is CASSPKPGTSGIYNEQFF. CDR3 coding DNA: TGTGCCAGCAGTCCTAAGCCGGGGACTAGCGGGATTTACAATGAGCAGTTCTTC.